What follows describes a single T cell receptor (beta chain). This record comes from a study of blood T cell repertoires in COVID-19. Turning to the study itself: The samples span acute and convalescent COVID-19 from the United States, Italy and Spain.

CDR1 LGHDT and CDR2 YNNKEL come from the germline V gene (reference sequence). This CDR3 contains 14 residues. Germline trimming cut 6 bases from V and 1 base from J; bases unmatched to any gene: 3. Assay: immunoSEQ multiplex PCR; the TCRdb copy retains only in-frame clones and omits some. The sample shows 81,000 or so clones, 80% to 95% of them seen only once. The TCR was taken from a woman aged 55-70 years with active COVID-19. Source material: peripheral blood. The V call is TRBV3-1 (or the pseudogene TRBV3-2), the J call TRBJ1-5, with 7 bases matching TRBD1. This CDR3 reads CASRQTGSNQPQHF. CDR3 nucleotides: TGTGCCAGCAGACAGACAGGGAGCAATCAGCCCCAGCATTTT.